The present T cell receptor beta chain was sequenced within a study of early T cells in non-severe SARS-CoV-2 infection. Across the whole study: The study sequenced bulk RNA from unsorted whole blood, with chains unpaired. Overall study findings and caveats: VDJdb matching, biased toward anti-spike CD8 responses, missed private and CD4 specificities.

The CDR3 is 12 residues long. Germline values: CDR1 LNHDA, CDR2 SQIVND (reference sequence). With 5 bases removed from V and 2 bases from J, the gap between germline ends came to 7 bases. This clonotype was seen repeatedly, ten times or more. Its specificity is not known. Researchers tagged individual cDNA molecules with unique molecular identifiers. Using its own MiXCR run on the 5' RACE reads, TCRdb lists one record per CDR3 protein. The table has 46,000 or so distinct CDR3 sequences, 4% seen once; the top ten hold 3% to 3.5%. Sequencing input: whole blood. This TCR derives from an adult who was a healthcare worker with PCR-confirmed SARS-CoV-2 infection or an uninfected control (not recorded which). The chain uses TRBV19 and TRBJ2-7, with unresolved D. The CDR3 reads CASSSRTYEQYF. The CDR3 DNA is TGTGCCAGTAGTTCCCGCACCTACGAGCAGTACTTC.